This T cell receptor (beta chain) was sequenced for a study of CD8 T cells in Susac syndrome (dated by TCRdb to between 2018 and 2020). Background on the whole study: Among the sequenced Susac syndrome patients, about 6 had clinically active disease and under 10 were in clinical remission. Repertoire sequencing was used to test whether CD8+ T cell activation and differentiation in Susac syndrome was antigen driven. Susac syndrome patients were therapy-naive, on corticosteroids (some also receiving IVIg), or on IVIg alone at blood withdrawal. The study compared CD8+ T cell repertoire clonality among over 9 healthy donors, about 14 Susac syndrome patients and 15 multiple sclerosis patients. The investigation overall reported the following: Susac syndrome CD8+ repertoires showed clonal expansion, highest in CD8+ TEMRA cells and greater in clinically active than remitting patients. The study acknowledged that relatively few individuals were included in the TCR sequencing and HLA analysis. Roughly 15 Susac-specific public clones were identified in the total CD8+ repertoire, and several Susac-specific public clones were identified in the CD8+ TEMRA repertoire.

High-throughput TCR beta sequencing profiled peripheral blood CD8+ and CD4+ T cells from healthy donors, Susac syndrome patients and multiple sclerosis patients. Susac syndrome patients met recently defined diagnostic criteria for definite or probable disease. Bulk CD8+ and CD4+ T cells were purified magnetically by negative isolation, whereas CD8+ TEMRA cells were enriched by FACS. Blood was drawn into EDTA tubes, processed within 24 hours, and PBMCs were isolated by density gradient centrifugation. PBMCs destined for TCR sequencing were cryopreserved in liquid nitrogen and later thawed in a 37 °C water bath. The sorted or isolated CD4+, CD8+ and CD8+ TEMRA cells reached a purity of at least 90%. Comment on this clonotype: What this receptor recognizes is not known. Base-call qualities are not available, and no considerably larger clone is one nucleotide away.

RNA was extracted with the RNeasy kit and roughly 0.45 to 1 ug was reverse transcribed using random hexamers. The immunoSEQ multiplex PCR assay, which covers 54 Vbeta and 13 Jbeta segments, was used to amplify TCR beta CDR3 regions. PCR amplification bias was corrected by using a synthetic template baseline for primer optimization and computational correction. The paper's processing steps were these. Only productive sequences were kept, with reads annotated to V, D and J genes according to IMGT and analyzed in immunoSEQ Analyzer. To calculate clonality, Shannon entropy was normalized by log2 of the number of productive unique sequences and then subtracted from one. For each patient and control, public and private clones were evaluated within the 100 most prevalent clones. Clones were defined as Susac-specific when absent from the healthy and MS cohorts, from about 970 published viral clones and from other ImmuneACCESS disease sequences. TCRdb reanalyzed the raw reads on its own, using fastp at Q25 for trimming and MiXCR for clone calling, and kept in-frame beta chains. Rows matching on CDR3 protein sequence are summarized as one entry with the most common DNA and genes. The authors' filters were not applied to this entry. Recorded for this sample are 100,000 or so distinct CDR3 sequences; around 95% of them occurred a single time. The top ten clones comprise 0.3% of the sample.

Counted from cysteine to phenylalanine, this CDR3 has 15 amino acids. Left in the record is the CDR3 DNA by itself, 45 bases read in frame from the first base. V is trimmed back by 1 base and J by 3 bases, and the junction contains 6 bases that no gene match accounts for. CDR1 is given as LGHDT and CDR2 as YNNKEL, both from the germline V gene (reference sequence). This sequence uses TRBV3-1 and TRBJ2-7; 7 middle bases align to TRBD2. This receptor was identified in a human donor with Susac syndrome. The sequencing input was CD8+ T cells from PBMCs. The nucleotides read TGTGCCAGCAGCCAAGGACCAGCGGGATACTACGAGCAGTACTTC. Its translation reads: CASSQGPAGYYEQYF.